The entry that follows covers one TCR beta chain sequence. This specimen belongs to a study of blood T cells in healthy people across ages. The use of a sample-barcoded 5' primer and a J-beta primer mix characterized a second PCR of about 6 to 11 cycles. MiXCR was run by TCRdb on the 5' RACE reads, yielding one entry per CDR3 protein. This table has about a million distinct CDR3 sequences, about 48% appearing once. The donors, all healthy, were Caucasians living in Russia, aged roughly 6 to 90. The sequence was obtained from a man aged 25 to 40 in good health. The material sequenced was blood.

CDR3 sequence reads: CASSLTTGMDEQFF. The CDR3 DNA reads TGCGCCAGCAGCCTCACCACAGGGATGGATGAGCAGTTCTTC. V gene TRBV4-3 combines with J gene TRBJ2-1, with D perhaps matching TRBD1 (6 bases). V shed 4 bases and J shed 8 bases, with 15 bases lying between them. The CDR3 sequence is 14 residues long. Germline V gene sequence: CDR1 LGHNA, CDR2 YSLEER.